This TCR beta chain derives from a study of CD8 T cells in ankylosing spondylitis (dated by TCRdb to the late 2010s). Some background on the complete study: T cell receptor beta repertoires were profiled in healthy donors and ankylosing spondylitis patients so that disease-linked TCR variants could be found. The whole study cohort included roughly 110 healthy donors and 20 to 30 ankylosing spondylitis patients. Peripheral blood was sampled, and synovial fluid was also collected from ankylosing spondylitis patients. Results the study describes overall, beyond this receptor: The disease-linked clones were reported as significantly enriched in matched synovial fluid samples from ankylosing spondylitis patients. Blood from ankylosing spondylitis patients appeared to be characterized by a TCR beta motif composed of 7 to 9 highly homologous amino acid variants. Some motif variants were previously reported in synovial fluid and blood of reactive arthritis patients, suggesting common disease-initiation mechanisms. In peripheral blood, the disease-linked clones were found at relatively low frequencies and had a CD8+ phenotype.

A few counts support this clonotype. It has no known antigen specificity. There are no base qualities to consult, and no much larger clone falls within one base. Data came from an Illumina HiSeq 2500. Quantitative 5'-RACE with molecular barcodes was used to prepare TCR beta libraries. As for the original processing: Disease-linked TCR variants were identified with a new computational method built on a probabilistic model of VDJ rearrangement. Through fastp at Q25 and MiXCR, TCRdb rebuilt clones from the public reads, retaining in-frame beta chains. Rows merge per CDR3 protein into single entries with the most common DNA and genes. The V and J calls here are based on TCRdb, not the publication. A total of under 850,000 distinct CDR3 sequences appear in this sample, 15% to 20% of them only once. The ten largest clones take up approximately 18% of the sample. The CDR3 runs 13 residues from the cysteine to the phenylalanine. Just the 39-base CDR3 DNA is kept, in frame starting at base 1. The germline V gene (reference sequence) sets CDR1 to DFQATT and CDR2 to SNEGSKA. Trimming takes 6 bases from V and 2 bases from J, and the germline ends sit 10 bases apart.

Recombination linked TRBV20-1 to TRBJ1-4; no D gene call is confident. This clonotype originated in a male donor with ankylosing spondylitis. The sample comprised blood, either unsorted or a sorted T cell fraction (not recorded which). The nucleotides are TGCAGTGCCATACTGAATACTAATGAAAAACTGTTTTTT. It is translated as CSAILNTNEKLFF.